Shown below are 13 T cell receptor beta chains from a single sample sequenced in a study of blood T cell repertoires in COVID-19. TCRdb's table, derived via immunoSEQ multiplex PCR, lists solely in-frame clones and lacks some. The sample contains around 310,000 clones, nearly 90% of which appear only once. The specimen sequenced was peripheral blood. The source is a woman aged 40 to 55 with COVID-19, enrolled during active disease.

The V and J genes are TRBV11-1 and TRBJ2-2; possibly TRBD2 for D (6 bases). The CDR3 runs 15 residues. V dropped 5 bases and J dropped 4 bases, with 14 bases sitting between them. CDR1 is SGHAT and CDR2 is FQDESV in the germline V gene (reference sequence). The chain's CDR3 is CASSRSVGGTGELFF. Here the CDR3 DNA reads TGTGCCAGCAGCCGATCTGTGGGGGGCACCGGGGAGCTGTTTTTT.

The chain employs TRBV30 and TRBJ2-2; a possible D gene is TRBD2 (5 bases). Trimming pared 0 bases from V and 4 bases from J, leaving 12 bases between. The CDR3 consists of 15 residues. In germline, CDR1 is GTSNPN, CDR2 SVGIG (reference sequence). The CDR3 sequence: CAWSVKRLGTGELFF. In nucleotides, the CDR3 is TGTGCCTGGAGTGTCAAGCGGTTAGGCACCGGGGAGCTGTTTTTT.

The chain links TRBV6-2 or TRBV6-3 to TRBJ2-7; D perhaps matches TRBD1 (6 bases). V lost 5 bases and J lost 3, with 14 bases in between. Germline loops: CDR1 MNHEY, CDR2 SVGEGT. The CDR3 loop spans 14 amino acids. DNA for the CDR3: TGTGCCAGCAGTCGAGGGGGTCAAAACTACGAGCAGTACTTC. Encoded protein: CASSRGGQNYEQYF.

V usage is TRBV29-1 and J usage is TRBJ2-7; 7 bases fit TRBD1. CDR3 size: 13 residues. CDR1 and CDR2 (germline): SQVTM, ANQGSEA. V gave up 4 bases and J gave up 2 bases; unmatched junction bases: 5. In DNA form, the CDR3 reads TGCAGCGTTGGTACGGACAGGACCTACGAGCAGTACTTC. Translating gives CSVGTDRTYEQYF.

The sample holds one count of this clone. The V call is TRBV3-1 (or the pseudogene TRBV3-2), the J call TRBJ2-1, with 7 bases aligning to TRBD2. This CDR3 has 13 residues. V lost 8 bases, J lost 2 bases, and 3 bases stayed unmatched. Germline CDR1 LGHDT, CDR2 YNNKEL (reference sequence). DNA of the CDR3: TGTGCCAGCGGACTAGTCCCCTACAATGAGCAGTTCTTC. Residues: CASGLVPYNEQFF.

J is TRBJ1-5 and V is TRBV18, with a weak D call TRBD1 (5 bases). Germline V gene lookup returns CDR1 KGHSH and CDR2 LQKENI. V lost 3 bases, J lost 1 base, and 13 bases lay in between. The CDR3 has 16 residues. The CDR3 DNA follows: TGTGCCAGCTCACCGTCGGCAGGGTCGAGCAATCAGCCCCAGCATTTT. It encodes CASSPSAGSSNQPQHF. Looking up the rest from reference TRBV18 and TRBJ1-5 gives the full variable domain: NAGVMQNPRHLVRRRGQEARLRCSPMKGHSHVYWYRQLPEEGLKFMVYLQKENIIDESGMPKERFSAEFPKEGPSILRIQQVVRGDSAAYFCASSPSAGSSNQPQHFGDGTRLSIL.

As to this clone: The junction does not match germline at one end; this may be a read error. For the CDR3, the DNA is TGTGCCGGCAGCTTAGCGCGTGGACAGGGAAGCACTGAAGCTTTCTTT. It translates to CAGSLARGQGSTEAFF. V usage is TRBV7-9 and J usage is TRBJ1-1, with 8 positions matching TRBD1. This CDR3 has 16 residues. CDR1 is SEHNR and CDR2 is FQNEAQ in the germline V gene (reference sequence).

V is TRBV28 and J is TRBJ2-7, with 8 nucleotides matching TRBD1. Germline lookup yields CDR1 MDHEN and CDR2 SYDVKM. CDR3 length: 14 residues. J lost 0 bases, V lost 4 bases, and 2 bases had no gene match. The CDR3: CASSSGGVSYEQYF. The CDR3 nucleotides are TGTGCCAGCAGTTCAGGGGGCGTCTCCTACGAGCAGTACTTC.

This chain joins TRBV12-3 or TRBV12-4 and TRBJ2-7, with D possibly being TRBD2 (5 bases). The CDR3 loop spans 13 amino acids. Trimming left V 7 bases short and J 1 base short, with 11 bases between. This CDR3 reads CASTMRASYEQYF. CDR3 sequence (DNA): TGTGCCAGCACTATGAGGGCTTCCTACGAGCAGTACTTC.

The J gene is TRBJ1-1, the V gene TRBV5-1; maybe TRBD1 (5 bases). This CDR3 is built from 15 residues. Trimming cost V 4 bases and J 1 base, with 14 bases left between them. CDR1 SGHRS and CDR2 YFSETQ come from the germline V gene. The chain's CDR3 is CASSPLGQGNTEAFF. CDR3 nucleotides: TGCGCCAGCAGCCCCCTAGGGCAGGGGAACACTGAAGCTTTCTTT.

This rearrangement joins TRBV5-1 to TRBJ2-3; D unresolved. Germline V gene data show CDR1 as SGHRS and CDR2 as YFSETQ. Trimming stripped 2 bases from V and 6 bases from J, with 4 bases between. The CDR3 runs 11 residues. DNA of the CDR3: TGCGCCAGCAGCTTAGAGGATACGCAGTATTTT. This sequence encodes CASSLEDTQYF.

This rearrangement joins TRBV12-3 or TRBV12-4 to TRBJ1-1; D remains ambiguous. The ends were cut back, 8 bases at V and 1 base at J, with 11 bases in the middle. The CDR3 sequence is 13 residues long. The CDR3 protein is CASRGTENTEAFF. CDR3 in DNA: TGTGCCAGCCGGGGTACGGAGAACACTGAAGCTTTCTTT.

The V gene is TRBV28, the J gene TRBJ2-7, with a weak D call TRBD2 (5 bases). CDR3 length: 12 residues. The V and J ends lost 6 bases and 7 bases respectively, with 13 bases between them. Germline V gene lookup returns CDR1 MDHEN and CDR2 SYDVKM. The CDR3 region is CASSLGSGEQYF. CDR3 nucleotides: TGTGCCAGCAGCCTCGGAAGCGGTGAGCAGTACTTC.